The rows below give T cell receptor beta chains drawn from one sample of a study of beta chain features in type 1 diabetes. The protocol was immunoSEQ multiplex PCR, while the TCRdb copy is restricted to in-frame clones and leaves out a portion. The sample carries 150,000 to 200,000 clones, roughly 63% recorded once. Input material: naive CD4+ T cells from blood. The receptor set was obtained from a man aged 25-45 years with type 1 diabetes. CDR3s include the opening cysteine and the closing phenylalanine or tryptophan. The D gene is left open where the match is weak. Expanded clones are given a class, and other clones once, few, many or no size at all.

d_gene	abundance	v_gene	j_gene	CDR3nt	CDR3aa
NA	NA	TRBV5-1	TRBJ2-7	TGCGCCAGCAGCGCCGGGATTTACGAGCAGTACTTC	CASSAGIYEQYF
NA	few	TRBV7-2	TRBJ2-5	TGTGCCAGCAGCTTAATGCACCTCCAAGAGACCCAGTACTTC	CASSLMHLQETQYF
NA	NA	TRBV9	TRBJ1-6	TGTGCCAGCAGCGTAGATCGGCATGAGGGATCACCCCTCCACTTT	CASSVDRHEGSPLHF
NA	NA	TRBV29-1	TRBJ2-1	TGCAGCGTTGAGAGGGACAATGAGCAGTTCTTC	CSVERDNEQFF
NA	NA	TRBV4-3	TRBJ2-7	TGCGCCAGCAGCCAAGATGCGGCGGCAGCTTACGAGCAGTACTTC	CASSQDAAAAYEQYF
NA	NA	TRBV29-1	TRBJ2-3	TGCAGCCTCGACCCGAGCACAGATACGCAGTATTTT	CSLDPSTDTQYF
NA	few	TRBV30	TRBJ2-7	TGTGCCTGGAGTGTAGGAGGGCCACCGACCTTC	CAWSVGGPPTF
NA	NA	TRBV11-2	TRBJ2-5	TGTGCCAGCAGTTTCTCTAGCGAGGAGACCCAGTACTTC	CASSFSSEETQYF
NA	NA	TRBV6-5	TRBJ2-5	TGTGCCAGCATTCAGTCGGGACACCCCCAAGAGACCCAGTACTTC	CASIQSGHPQETQYF
NA	NA	TRBV5-1	TRBJ2-5	TGCGCCAGCAGCTTGCTGGCAGAAGAGACCCAGTACTTC	CASSLLAEETQYF
NA	NA	TRBV5-4	TRBJ2-5	TGTGCCAGCAGCTTGGATGAGGGCCAGACCCAGTACTTC	CASSLDEGQTQYF
TRBD1	NA	TRBV27	TRBJ1-2	TGTGCCAGCAGTTTGACCCGGGACAGTAGCCGCTATGGCTACACCTTC	CASSLTRDSSRYGYTF
NA	NA	TRBV7-2	TRBJ2-3	TGTGCCAGCAGCCTACTCGGGAGCACAGATACGCAGTATTTT	CASSLLGSTDTQYF
NA	NA	TRBV7-9	TRBJ2-5	TGTGCCAGCAGCTCGGGACTCTTTGGAGAAGAGACCCAGTACTTC	CASSSGLFGEETQYF
NA	NA	TRBV19	TRBJ2-1	TGTGCCAGTAGTTCCTACAATGAGCAGTTCTTC	CASSSYNEQFF
NA	few	TRBV9	TRBJ1-1	TGTGCCAGCAGCGTAGCTGCAGGAGATGAAGCTTTCTTT	CASSVAAGDEAFF
NA	NA	TRBV7-2	TRBJ2-4	TGTGCCAGCAGCTTAGCAGGGGTCGGCGACATTCAGTACTTC	CASSLAGVGDIQYF
NA	NA	TRBV27	TRBJ2-3	TGTGCCAGCAGTTCTCCCCGGCGGAGCACAGATACGCAGTATTTT	CASSSPRRSTDTQYF
NA	NA	TRBV5-1	TRBJ2-3	TGCGCCAGCAGCTTGGCTGGGAGTGACACAGATACGCAGTATTTT	CASSLAGSDTDTQYF
NA	NA	TRBV29-1	TRBJ2-7	TGCAGTACCGGAGGTGGGGCTGGCTACGAGCAGTACTTC	CSTGGGAGYEQYF
NA	NA	TRBV2	TRBJ2-5	TGTGCCAGCAGTGAGACGGCCCTGGGAGAGACCCAGTACTTC	CASSETALGETQYF
NA	NA	TRBV7-2	TRBJ2-4	TGTGCCAGCAGCTTATCCAGAGCCAAAAACATTCAGTACTTC	CASSLSRAKNIQYF
TRBD1	NA	TRBV29-1	TRBJ2-7	TGCAGCGTTGGACAGGGAAACGAGCAGTACTTC	CSVGQGNEQYF
NA	NA	TRBV30	TRBJ2-1	TGTGCCTGGAGTGCATCCTCCTACAATGAGCAGTTCTTC	CAWSASSYNEQFF
NA	NA	TRBV5-1	TRBJ2-1	TGCGCCAGCAGCGTAGCTAGTGGGGGCGGCAATGAGCAGTTCTTC	CASSVASGGGNEQFF
TRBD1	few	TRBV29-1	TRBJ2-7	TGCAGCGCTCGGACAGGAGCAACGACTTCCTACGAGCAGTACTTC	CSARTGATTSYEQYF
TRBD1	NA	TRBV7-9	TRBJ2-7	TGTGCCAGCAGCTTCTACGACAGGGTCGGCGAGCAGTACTTC	CASSFYDRVGEQYF
TRBD1	NA	TRBV5-4	TRBJ2-5	TGTGCCAGCAGCCCGGACAGGGAGGAGACCCAGTACTTC	CASSPDREETQYF
NA	NA	TRBV13	TRBJ2-1	TGTGCCAGCAGCCCGGGACCCCGGGCCGAGCAGTTCTTC	CASSPGPRAEQFF
NA	NA	TRBV27	TRBJ1-5	TGTGCCAGCAGTACCGCGCGGCTAGGGCCCCAGCATTTT	CASSTARLGPQHF
TRBD2	NA	TRBV5-4	TRBJ2-3	TGTGCCAGCAGCTCGGGACTAGCGGGGGGCACAGATACGCAGTATTTT	CASSSGLAGGTDTQYF
NA	few	TRBV30	TRBJ1-1	TGTGCCTGGAGTGTATACACTGAAGCTTTCTTT	CAWSVYTEAFF
NA	NA	TRBV4-3	TRBJ1-2	TGCGCCAGCAGCCAAGATAGGGCAGGGTTCAGCGGCTACACCTTC	CASSQDRAGFSGYTF
NA	NA	TRBV29-1	TRBJ1-1	TGCAGCGTTGAAGTGGGACATATTACTGAAGCTTTCTTT	CSVEVGHITEAFF
NA	NA	TRBV29-1	TRBJ2-5	TGCAGCGTTTCCGGGGGCCCGGGGGAGACCCAGTACTTC	CSVSGGPGETQYF
NA	few	TRBV9	TRBJ2-3	TGTGCCAGCAGCGTAGGCAGCACAGATACGCAGTATTTT	CASSVGSTDTQYF
NA	once	TRBV7-2	TRBJ2-3	TGTGCCAGCAGCCCGTACACAGATACGCAGTATTTT	CASSPYTDTQYF
NA	NA	TRBV2	TRBJ2-5	TGTGCCAGCAGCCTCCAAGAGACCCAGTACTTC	CASSLQETQYF
NA	NA	TRBV7-9	TRBJ1-6	TGTGCCAGCAGCTTAGAGGAGGGATGGTCACCCCTCCACTTT	CASSLEEGWSPLHF
TRBD1	NA	TRBV4-1	TRBJ2-4	TGCGCCAGCAGCCAAGATGGGGCACAGGGGAAATTAGCCAAAAACATTCAGTACTTC	CASSQDGAQGKLAKNIQYF
NA	NA	TRBV20-1	TRBJ2-7	TGCAGTGCTACTGGGGGCTTGGCGCTGTACTTC	CSATGGLALYF
NA	few	TRBV13	TRBJ1-2	TGTGCCAGCAGCTTAGGAGGCTTTAACTATGGCTACACCTTC	CASSLGGFNYGYTF
NA	NA	TRBV25-1	TRBJ2-7	TGTGCCAGCAGTGGCCACAGGGTACCGTACGAGCAGTACTTC	CASSGHRVPYEQYF
NA	few	TRBV30	TRBJ2-1	TGTGCCTGGAGTAGACAGTCCTACAATGAGCAGTTCTTC	CAWSRQSYNEQFF
NA	NA	TRBV2	TRBJ1-4	TGTGCCAGCCATATTCGATCTCAAACGGTTTTT	CASHIRSQTVF
NA	NA	TRBV7-8	TRBJ2-3	TGTGCCAGCAGCCGGACGGGGGTTGGCACAGATACGCAGTATTTT	CASSRTGVGTDTQYF
NA	NA	TRBV29-1	TRBJ1-4	TGCAGCGTTGCGACTAATGAAAAACTGTTTTTT	CSVATNEKLFF
NA	NA	TRBV29-1	TRBJ1-2	TGCAGCGCCGGCGGCAAAAGTGGCTACACCTTC	CSAGGKSGYTF
TRBD1	few	TRBV30	TRBJ2-3	TGTGCCTGGCTAAGGGGCTGGGACAGGGGGCGAGATACGCAGTATTTT	CAWLRGWDRGRDTQYF
NA	NA	TRBV9	TRBJ1-4	TGTGCCAGCAGCTCAGGACGAGAACTGTTTTTT	CASSSGRELFF
NA	NA	TRBV10-3	TRBJ2-7	TGTGCCATCGGGCTCAGCTCCTACGAGCAGTACTTC	CAIGLSSYEQYF
NA	NA	TRBV13	TRBJ2-7	TGTGCCAGCAGGGAGTCGGCGAGGTCCTACGAGCAGTACTTC	CASRESARSYEQYF
NA	NA	TRBV11-2	TRBJ2-3	TGTGCCAGCAGCTTGGTGTATTCTAGCACAGATACGCAGTATTTT	CASSLVYSSTDTQYF
NA	NA	TRBV4-1	TRBJ2-1	TGCGCCAGCAGCCAAGGCGGCCAGGGTGTCTACAATGAGCAGTTCTTC	CASSQGGQGVYNEQFF
NA	NA	TRBV7-9	TRBJ2-7	TGTGCCAGCAGCTTTTTTACCTTGGACACACTAACCTACGAGCAGTACTTC	CASSFFTLDTLTYEQYF
NA	NA	TRBV5-6	TRBJ2-3	TGTGCCAGCAGCTTCCGAGATACGCAGTATTTT	CASSFRDTQYF
NA	NA	TRBV4-3	TRBJ1-4	TGCGCCAGCAGCCAAGATCGTGGCGTATCTTCAACTAATGAAAAACTGTTTTTT	CASSQDRGVSSTNEKLFF
TRBD1	NA	TRBV5-1	TRBJ2-7	TGCGCCAGCAGCTGGCCGGACAGGGTCTACGAGCAGTACTTC	CASSWPDRVYEQYF
NA	NA	TRBV6-5	TRBJ1-4	TGTGCCAGCAGTTACTCGGTGGGGAGTGAAAAACTGTTTTTT	CASSYSVGSEKLFF